This is a list of T cell receptor beta chains from one sample in a study of shared clonotypes between healthy human individuals. Assay used: immunoSEQ multiplex PCR; TCRdb lists only in-frame clones, some missing. This table holds 2.3 million or so clones, over 90% found once. Sequencing input: naive CD4+ T cells from PBMCs. Receptors originate from a young man in good health. Some clones in this sample may be carry-over from other donors' samples. Each CDR3 is given with its conserved first and last residue. Each record gives: J gene, V gene, CDR3 length, clone size, CDR3 protein. Some rows have no size entry. The others give once, few or many, or a class for an expanded clone.

TRBJ2-2 TRBV19 16 - CASREDYPANTGELFF
TRBJ2-1 TRBV9 16 - CASSVGTAGGRWEQFF
TRBJ2-7 TRBV7-3 16 - CASSPSRGSGVYEQYF
TRBJ2-1 TRBV7-8 15 - CASSLRLAVVNEQFF
TRBJ2-5 TRBV6-5 15 - CASRNSGNQRETQYF
TRBJ2-7 TRBV6-6 15 - CASTGANTLSYEQYF
TRBJ1-5 TRBV6-6 12 - CASSSGYQPQHF
TRBJ2-1 TRBV10-2 15 - CASSESYGALGKQFF
TRBJ2-7 TRBV11-2 14 - CASTIYTASYEQYF
TRBJ2-7 TRBV11-2 15 - CASSPWSRPPYEQYF
TRBJ2-7 TRBV5-1 13 - CASSPRQGIEQYF
TRBJ2-1 TRBV11-2 15 - CASSTGGGLNNEQFF
TRBJ2-2 TRBV6-1 16 once CASSEHSGSYFRELFF
TRBJ2-1 TRBV10-2 15 once CASRQGARKYNEQFF
TRBJ2-7 TRBV18 16 - CASSDRDRRATYEQYF
TRBJ2-1 TRBV20-1 10 once CSASSFEQFF
TRBJ1-1 TRBV29-1 14 - CSVPQGQGGVGAFF
TRBJ1-3 TRBV18 15 - CASSLVRGPGNTIYF
TRBJ1-2 TRBV6-5 12 - CASSPQGAGYTF
TRBJ2-1 TRBV9 13 - CASSVRIDVEQFF
TRBJ1-1 TRBV7-3 13 - CASSATARSEAFF
TRBJ1-1 TRBV28 15 - CASSIHAKMNTEAFF
TRBJ1-3 TRBV4-3 17 - CASSQVGRADSGNTIYF
TRBJ1-5 TRBV6-6 15 - CASSSRDRQSWPQHF
TRBJ2-3 TRBV12-5 14 - CASGFGDSTDTQYF
TRBJ2-3 TRBV15 16 - CATSRLQGPGRDTQYF
TRBJ2-1 TRBV10-2 11 - CASGTGNEQFF
TRBJ2-3 TRBV11-2 17 - CASSLTLSWLEADTQYF
TRBJ1-5 TRBV2 14 - CASSEGRAAQPQHF
TRBJ1-2 TRBV19 13 - CASSIDPGSGYTF
TRBJ2-7 TRBV11-2 19 once CASSLRRGSSGNTPYEQYF
TRBJ1-1 TRBV28 16 - CASTRTGTGPNTEAFF
TRBJ1-2 TRBV2 15 - CASSDSPGYRDGYTF